This record concerns one TCR beta chain sequence. The data derive from a study of response to subunit inactivated influenza vaccine. In germline, CDR1 is DFQATT, CDR2 SNEGSKA (reference sequence). Trimming took 6 bases from V and 1 from J, leaving 12 bases between them. This CDR3 has 13 amino acids. TCRdb re-analysed the RT-PCR reads in MiXCR, keeping a single row per CDR3 protein. Of 500,000 or so distinct CDR3 sequences in the sample, 10% to 11% were seen once. This specimen was PBMCs from blood, taken roughly 6 weeks after vaccination. This clonotype was sampled from a man between 50 and 59 years old who received an inactivated influenza vaccine. The gene calls are TRBV20-1 and TRBJ1-1, with D hard to call. The chain's CDR3 is CSAQPMGNTEAFF. CDR3 nucleotide sequence: TGCAGTGCCCAACCGATGGGGAACACTGAAGCTTTCTTT.